This T cell receptor (beta chain) was observed in a study of regulatory T cells in long-lasting Graves disease. About the research overall: Patients with persistent Graves' disease had over 5 years of antithyroid drugs and persistent TSH receptor antibodies.

This clonotype was seen repeatedly, ten times or more. Construction of the TCR beta libraries employed iRepertoire HTBI primers in conjunction with Arm-PCR of CDR3 regions. TCRdb independently ran MiXCR on the multiplex PCR reads; one entry per CDR3 protein. This repertoire shows approximately 500,000 distinct CDR3 sequences, approximately 21% found once; its top ten account for roughly 7.1%. Documented time point: persistent/refractory GD, antithyroid drugs over 5 years with positive TRAb. From RNA extracted from PBMCs, the TCR library was made. The CDR3 totals 15 residues. The germline V and J ends were trimmed by 4 bases and 5 bases, with 18 bases remaining between them. The germline CDR1 and CDR2 sequences are MDHEN and SYDVKM.

This chain uses TRBV28 with TRBJ2-7, with a possible D match to TRBD2 (6 bases). The source of this sequence is a female donor with Graves disease. This sample comprised peripheral blood mononuclear cells (PBMCs), obtained when the disease was refractory, from a patient treated with antithyroid drugs. The CDR3: CASSSPLFGGDEQYF. The CDR3 nucleotides are TGTGCCAGCAGTTCCCCTCTATTCGGCGGGGACGAGCAGTACTTC.